The 19 T cell receptor beta chains given below trace back to one sample, sequenced in a study of beta chain features in type 1 diabetes. Whole-study findings and limits: Shorter TCRB CDR3s, moderately but significantly so, marked every one of the four CD4+ subsets in Type 1 diabetes patients.

The entirety of the isolated RNA underwent reverse transcription, so expressed TCRB transcripts were sequenced. TCRdb's copy holds only in-frame clones and misses some; the assay was immunoSEQ multiplex PCR. The sample includes 350,000 to 450,000 clones, 10% to 15% of them seen just once. Antigens of these TCRs are unknown. The specimen was naive CD4+ T cells from blood. The source of these receptors is a woman aged 18 to 35 with type 1 diabetes.

V and J are TRBV10-3 and TRBJ2-5; a weak D match, TRBD2 (6 bases). With 6 bases removed from V and 3 bases from J, the gap between germline ends came to 11 bases. The germline CDR1 and CDR2 sequences are ENHRY and SYGVKD. This CDR3 spans 13 amino acids. The CDR3 nucleotides are TGTGCCATCAGGACGGGGGATAAAGAGACCCAGTACTTC. Its translation: CAIRTGDKETQYF.

The chain recombines TRBV7-3 with TRBJ2-1, with D uncertain. Germline CDR1 and CDR2: SGHTA and FQGTGA. The CDR3 contains 13 residues. Trimming left V 3 bases short and J 4 bases short, with 7 bases between. The CDR3 loop is CASSLSQYNEQFF. As DNA, the CDR3 is TGTGCCAGCAGCTTGTCACAGTACAATGAGCAGTTCTTC.

The sample holds a few counts of this clone. The rearrangement uses TRBV18 and TRBJ1-2; maybe TRBD1 (5 bases). Germline V gives CDR1 KGHSH, CDR2 LQKENI. This CDR3 has 15 amino acids. The germline V and J ends were trimmed by 6 bases and 0 bases, with 14 bases remaining between them. The CDR3 DNA reads TGTGCCAGCTCCGACGGACACAGTGCTAACTATGGCTACACCTTC. Its translation: CASSDGHSANYGYTF.

The rearrangement uses TRBV28 and TRBJ2-7; D gene uncertain. The CDR3 loop spans 12 amino acids. Between the trimmed V and J ends, which lost 2 bases and 5 bases, there was a span of 7 bases. In germline, CDR1 is MDHEN, CDR2 SYDVKM. CDR3 region: CASSLPPHEQYF. Here the CDR3 DNA reads TGTGCCAGCAGTTTACCCCCTCACGAGCAGTACTTC.

The rearrangement links TRBV9 to TRBJ2-5; TRBD2 agrees at 9 bases. CDR3 length: 15 residues. With V trimmed by 4 bases and J by 5 bases, 9 bases remained unmatched. Germline V gene lookup returns CDR1 SGDLS and CDR2 YYNGEE. CDR3 nucleotide sequence: TGTGCCAGCAGCTATAGCGGGGGAAACTTGGAGACCCAGTACTTC. Translated: CASSYSGGNLETQYF.

This clone came up once. The CDR3: CASSLGGPSQPQHF. CDR3 DNA sequence: TGTGCCAGCAGCTTAGGAGGTCCGAGTCAGCCCCAGCATTTT. The V call is TRBV7-9, the J call TRBJ1-5; D remains unclear. This CDR3 has 14 residues. Trimming shortened V by 1 base and J by 6 bases, and 10 bases separated the two germline ends. Per the germline V gene, CDR1 is SEHNR and CDR2 is FQNEAQ (reference sequence).

The sample holds a few counts of this clone. The chain carries TRBV9 and TRBJ2-1; weak D call: TRBD2 (7 bases). The CDR3 has 15 amino acids. The germline V gene has CDR1 SGDLS and CDR2 YYNGEE. Trimming stripped 4 bases from V and 4 bases from J, with 15 bases between. The CDR3 nucleotides read TGTGCCAGCAGCTCAAGAGGGGGGGATTACAATGAGCAGTTCTTC. Translation gives CASSSRGGDYNEQFF.

Details on this clone: Other DNA sequences in the same sample also yield this CDR3. The CDR3 here is CASSLPGNEQYF. The DNA of the CDR3 is TGTGCCAGCAGCTTACCAGGAAACGAGCAGTACTTC. The chain uses TRBV7-2 and TRBJ2-7; D uncertain. V gave up 2 bases and J gave up 5 bases, with 7 bases separating them. The CDR3 is 12 amino acids. Germline loops: CDR1 SGHTA, CDR2 FQGNSA.

This clone was seen more than once but under ten times. The chain carries TRBV28 and TRBJ1-4; weak D call: TRBD1 (5 bases). V lost 6 bases and J lost 2, with 16 bases in between. The germline CDR1 and CDR2 sequences are MDHEN and SYDVKM. The CDR3 totals 16 residues. DNA for the CDR3: TGTGCCAGCAGGCCCAGTTTCAGGGCTACTAATGAAAAACTGTTTTTT. This translates into CASRPSFRATNEKLFF.

The chain combines TRBV18 with TRBJ2-3, with D possibly being TRBD2 (5 bases). Germline V gives CDR1 KGHSH, CDR2 LQKENI. V shed 6 bases and J shed 0 bases, with 22 bases lying between them. The length of the CDR3 is 18 residues. As DNA, the CDR3 is TGTGCCAGCTCGACTTTACGGATCCTACTAGGTAGCACAGATACGCAGTATTTT. Translation gives CASSTLRILLGSTDTQYF.

This clone turned up a few times. The chain is built from TRBV7-9 and TRBJ2-1, with a tentative D call TRBD2 (6 bases). Germline V gene data show CDR1 as SEHNR and CDR2 as FQNEAQ (reference sequence). Trimming stripped 6 bases from V and 6 bases from J, with 15 bases between. This CDR3 comprises 14 residues. The CDR3 loop is CASRYSGDRNEQFF. The DNA of the CDR3 is TGTGCCAGCAGGTATAGCGGAGATCGCAATGAGCAGTTCTTC.

This chain joins TRBV25-1 and TRBJ2-1; 11 bases map to TRBD2. The CDR3 extends over 14 amino acids. V shed 8 bases, J shed 9 bases, and the junction held 9 bases outside the gene matches. Germline assignment: CDR1 MGHDK and CDR2 SYGVNS. The CDR3 spells CASSQLAGVGEQFF. In nucleotides, the CDR3 is TGTGCCAGCTCACAACTAGCGGGAGTCGGTGAGCAGTTCTTC.

This clone occurred a few times. The chain recombines TRBV7-9 with TRBJ1-1; perhaps TRBD1 as D (6 bases). Germline V gene data show CDR1 as SEHNR and CDR2 as FQNEAQ (reference sequence). V was shortened by 5 bases and J by 1 base, with 14 bases between the two germline ends. The CDR3 spans 15 residues. The CDR3 DNA reads as TGTGCCAGCAGCCAAACAGGGTTAAGGAACACTGAAGCTTTCTTT. Translating it yields CASSQTGLRNTEAFF.

The genes are TRBV7-9 and TRBJ1-5; a possible D gene is TRBD1 (5 bases). Germline V lookup: CDR1 SEHNR, CDR2 FQNEAQ (reference sequence). V was cut by 5 bases and J by 6 bases, with 14 bases left in between. The CDR3 covers 14 residues. Here the CDR3 reads CASSPGGGSQPQHF. The CDR3 DNA sequence: TGTGCCAGCAGCCCCGGGGGGGGGAGTCAGCCCCAGCATTTT.

V gene TRBV6-5 combines with J gene TRBJ2-3, with 7 bases matching TRBD2. The V and J ends lost 6 bases and 0 bases, in that order; junction bases with no gene match: 6. This CDR3 is built from 15 residues. CDR1 and CDR2 from the germline V gene are MNHEY and SVGAGI. CDR3 in amino acids: CASSPLARSTDTQYF. For the CDR3, the DNA is TGTGCCAGCAGCCCACTAGCGCGGAGCACAGATACGCAGTATTTT.

A few counts support this clone. The chain couples TRBV5-1 to TRBJ1-2; 8 nucleotides agree with TRBD1. V trimming: 4 bases; J trimming: 8 bases; junction bases outside the gene matches: 7. This CDR3 has 13 amino acids. The germline gives CDR1 SGHRS, CDR2 YFSETQ. CDR3 protein: CASSGVDRGGYTF. The CDR3 DNA sequence: TGCGCCAGCAGCGGCGTCGACAGGGGCGGCTACACCTTC. Full variable domain (outside the CDR3, taken from reference TRBV5-1 and TRBJ1-2): KAGVTQTPRYLIKTRGQQVTLSCSPISGHRSVSWYQQTPGQGLQFLFEYFSETQRNKGNFPGRFSGRQFSNSRSEMNVSTLELGDSALYLCASSGVDRGGYTFGSGTRLTVV.

The rearrangement uses TRBV6-5 and TRBJ2-6, with a possible D match to TRBD2 (5 bases). Trimming took 10 bases from V and 3 from J, leaving 16 bases between them. This CDR3 spans 15 amino acids. Germline-derived CDR1 and CDR2 are MNHEY and SVGAGI. Here the CDR3 DNA reads TGTGCCACCTCAAACGGGGTTTTTGGGGCCAACGTCCTGACTTTC. Translation gives CATSNGVFGANVLTF.

This sequence joins TRBV5-1 and TRBJ2-3, with D unclear. Between the trimmed V and J ends, which lost 0 bases and 2 bases, there was a span of 7 bases. The CDR3 spans 14 residues. Per germline, CDR1 SGHRS and CDR2 YFSETQ. CDR3 coding DNA: TGCGCCAGCAGCTTGGACGCGAACACAGATACGCAGTATTTT. It codes for CASSLDANTDTQYF.

The chain carries TRBV7-9 and TRBJ2-1; D remains unclear. This CDR3 region has 12 residues. Germline V lookup: CDR1 SEHNR, CDR2 FQNEAQ (reference sequence). V was clipped by 5 bases and J by 8 bases, with 10 bases between them. CDR3 region: CASSLLLHEQFF. CDR3 coding DNA: TGTGCCAGCAGCCTCCTTCTTCATGAGCAGTTCTTC. The full variable domain, rest sourced from reference TRBV7-9 and TRBJ2-1, is DTGVSQNPRHKITKRGQNVTFRCDPISEHNRLYWYRQTLGQGPEFLTYFQNEAQLEKSRLLSDRFSAERPKGSFSTLEIQRTEQGDSAMYLCASSLLLHEQFFGPGTRLTVL.